The 14 T cell receptor beta chains listed next were all sequenced from one sample in a study of T-cell memory formation after mild COVID-19. TCRdb re-called the 5' RACE reads with MiXCR, one entry per CDR3 protein. Of roughly 200,000 distinct CDR3 sequences detected, 15% to 20% appear once; the ten largest clones hold roughly 2.4%. The sequenced sample consisted of PBMCs or a T cell subset sorted from them (not recorded which). The origin of the receptors is an adult woman who had mild COVID-19 (a few samples of this study predate the infection). Cell type and time point are not known.

This clonotype was recorded many times. This chain links TRBV27 with TRBJ2-2, with D hard to call. This CDR3 is 13 amino acids long. V lost 5 bases to trimming and J lost 6 bases, with 10 bases between them. Germline V gene data show CDR1 as MNHEY and CDR2 as SMNVEV (reference sequence). The chain's CDR3 is CASSILLSGELFF. In DNA, the CDR3 is TGTGCCAGCAGTATCCTTCTATCCGGGGAGCTGTTTTTT.

This clonotype occurred many times. The V call is TRBV5-1, the J call TRBJ2-6, with D unresolved. V was trimmed by 4 bases and J by 0 bases, leaving 11 bases between them. The germline V gene has CDR1 SGHRS and CDR2 YFSETQ. CDR3 length: 16 residues. DNA for the CDR3: TGCGCCAGCAGCCCCGGGTCCACCTCTGGGGCCAACGTCCTGACTTTC. Encoded protein: CASSPGSTSGANVLTF. Full variable domain (outside the CDR3, taken from reference TRBV5-1 and TRBJ2-6): KAGVTQTPRYLIKTRGQQVTLSCSPISGHRSVSWYQQTPGQGLQFLFEYFSETQRNKGNFPGRFSGRQFSNSRSEMNVSTLELGDSALYLCASSPGSTSGANVLTFGAGSRLTVL.

This clonotype was detected ten times or more. The gene calls are TRBV6-5 and TRBJ2-1, with D possibly matching TRBD1 (6 bases). Trimming left V 6 bases short and J 6 bases short, with 15 bases between. The germline V gene has CDR1 MNHEY and CDR2 SVGAGI. The CDR3 runs 14 residues. In DNA form, the CDR3 reads TGTGCCAGCAGCGTAGAAGCCAGGGGCAATGAGCAGTTCTTC. Translation gives CASSVEARGNEQFF.

Many counts were recorded for this clonotype. Relative to the germline gene, one junction end is altered; a read error may explain this. J is TRBJ2-5 and V is TRBV7-2; D remains unclear. CDR1 is SGHTA, CDR2 FQGNSA, per germline. The CDR3 totals 11 residues. CDR3: CASSLGLVGFF. The CDR3 DNA reads TGTGCCAGCAGCTTAGGACTGGTGGGGTTCTTC. The full variable domain, its missing parts supplied by reference TRBV7-2 and TRBJ2-5, is GAGVSQSPSNKVTEKGKDVELRCDPISGHTALYWYRQSLGQGLEFLIYFQGNSAPDKSGLPSDRFSAERTGGSVSTLTIQRTQQEDSAVYLCASSLGLVGFFGPGTRLLVL.

This chain joins TRBV5-4 and TRBJ2-7; D is perhaps TRBD1 or TRBD2 (5 bases each). This CDR3 comprises 14 residues. Germline CDR1 and CDR2: SGHNT and YYREEE (reference sequence). Deletions cut 3 bases from V and 0 bases from J, with 10 bases between. Here the CDR3 DNA reads TGTGCCAGCAGCTCGAGGGACGACTCCTACGAGCAGTACTTC. It yields the protein CASSSRDDSYEQYF.

The chain links TRBV18 to TRBJ2-2; D is unresolved. CDR3 length: 17 residues. Germline loops: CDR1 KGHSH, CDR2 LQKENI. V dropped 2 bases and J dropped 4 bases, with 17 bases sitting between them. Written as DNA, the CDR3 is TGTGCCAGCTCACCAAGCGTTAGGACGATTGGCACCGGGGAGCTGTTTTTT. Translated: CASSPSVRTIGTGELFF.

This chain connects TRBV2 to TRBJ1-5, with D unresolved. Germline V gives CDR1 SNHLY, CDR2 FYNNEI. V dropped 4 bases and J dropped 4 bases, with 8 bases sitting between them. The CDR3 spans 13 residues. CDR3 in DNA: TGTGCCAGCAGTGTAACTAATAATCAGCCCCAGCATTTT. Encoded protein: CASSVTNNQPQHF.

The V and J genes are TRBV5-1 and TRBJ2-1; TRBD2 matches 13 bases. V was clipped by 4 bases and J by 4 bases; unmatched bases: 8. The germline V gene encodes CDR1 SGHRS and CDR2 YFSETQ. CDR3 length: 17 amino acids. CDR3 amino acids: CASSNGLAGALYNEQFF. In DNA form, the CDR3 reads TGCGCCAGCAGCAATGGACTAGCGGGGGCCCTATACAATGAGCAGTTCTTC.

This clonotype showed up just a few times. The J gene is TRBJ2-2, the V gene TRBV5-4, with D unclear. Germline V gene data show CDR1 as SGHNT and CDR2 as YYREEE (reference sequence). V lost 4 bases to trimming and J lost 6 bases, with 13 bases between them. This CDR3 is built from 14 residues. The CDR3 protein is CASSQDHQAGELFF. The CDR3 nucleotides read TGTGCCAGCAGCCAGGACCACCAAGCCGGGGAGCTGTTTTTT. The full variable domain, rest sourced from reference TRBV5-4 and TRBJ2-2, is ETGVTQSPTHLIKTRGQQVTLRCSSQSGHNTVSWYQQALGQGPQFIFQYYREEENGRGNFPPRFSGLQFPNYSSELNVNALELDDSALYLCASSQDHQAGELFFGEGSRLTVL.

This clonotype has only a few counts. This chain links TRBV4-3 with TRBJ2-2; 7 positions match TRBD2. After removal of 7 bases from V and 7 bases from J, the junction contained 12 bases not matched to a gene. This CDR3 contains 15 residues. Germline V gene sequence: CDR1 LGHNA, CDR2 YSLEER. The CDR3 protein is CASTIGTTYGGELFF. The CDR3 DNA reads as TGCGCCAGCACCATCGGGACTACCTATGGCGGGGAGCTGTTTTTT.

The table lists this clonotype with a few counts. The genes are TRBV30 and TRBJ1-4; 8 bases are shared with TRBD1. Germline trimming cut 4 bases from V and 7 bases from J; bases unmatched to any gene: 11. This CDR3 has 15 amino acids. Germline CDR1 is GTSNPN and CDR2 is SVGIG (reference sequence). The CDR3 region is CAWNFGAGGREKLFF. In DNA, the CDR3 is TGTGCCTGGAATTTCGGAGCAGGGGGCCGTGAAAAACTGTTTTTT.

The chain is built from TRBV12-3 or TRBV12-4 and TRBJ1-3; D gene uncertain. The CDR3 loop spans 15 amino acids. V gave up 7 bases and J gave up 5 bases, with 18 bases separating them. CDR3 loop: CASTLSAGIRNTIYF. Written as DNA, the CDR3 is TGTGCCAGCACCCTCTCGGCAGGTATTAGAAACACCATATATTTT.

In this sample, this clonotype turned up many times. The chain links TRBV19 to TRBJ2-7, with D uncertain. Deletions cut 1 base from V and 1 base from J, with 8 bases between. The CDR3 runs to 14 residues. CDR1 and CDR2 (germline): LNHDA, SQIVND (reference sequence). CDR3 amino acids: CASSIAAPSYEQYF. In DNA, the CDR3 is TGTGCCAGTAGTATAGCGGCCCCGTCCTACGAGCAGTACTTC.

In this sample, this clonotype turned up a few times. V usage is TRBV6-2 or TRBV6-3 and J usage is TRBJ2-7; TRBD2 matches at 10 bases. Germline assignment: CDR1 MNHEY and CDR2 SVGEGT. The CDR3 spans 16 residues. V was pared by 5 bases and J by 1 base, with 8 bases of the junction left unmatched. The CDR3 DNA reads as TGTGCCAGCAGTCAAATTTCTAGCGGGAGATCCTACGAGCAGTACTTC. It codes for CASSQISSGRSYEQYF.